This TCR beta chain was captured in a study of control samples from healthy donors and cancer patients. The CDR3 totals 15 residues. Deletions cut 5 bases from V and 1 base from J, with 14 bases between. Germline V gene data show CDR1 as SGHTA and CDR2 as FQGNSA. The method was immunoSEQ multiplex PCR; TCRdb's version includes in-frame clones alone and lacks a portion of them. In the table there are about 90,000 clones, just over 90% of which are singletons. This chain links TRBV7-2 with TRBJ1-1; a weak D match, TRBD1 (6 bases). Material: blood. This sequence was found in a woman aged 18-29 years in good health. The CDR3 DNA sequence: TGTGCCAGCAGCCGCTACAGGGTTGGGAACACTGAAGCTTTCTTT. Translation: CASSRYRVGNTEAFF. The variable domain in full, completed from reference TRBV7-2 and TRBJ1-1, reads GAGVSQSPSNKVTEKGKDVELRCDPISGHTALYWYRQSLGQGLEFLIYFQGNSAPDKSGLPSDRFSAERTGGSVSTLTIQRTQQEDSAVYLCASSRYRVGNTEAFFGQGTRLTVV.